This is a list of T cell receptor beta chains from one sample in a study of blood T cell repertoires in COVID-19. Some clones are missing from TCRdb's copy, which holds only in-frame ones; the method was immunoSEQ multiplex PCR. The table lists 130,000 to 150,000 clones, 80% to 90% of them singletons. Specimen: peripheral blood. The receptors here all came from a man between 18 and 29 years old with COVID-19, enrolled during active disease. Both conserved end residues are part of each CDR3. The order of the fields is J gene, D gene, V gene, CDR3 length, clone size, CDR3 DNA, CDR3 protein. The D gene is left open where the match is weak. The size field is filled for only some rows; it gives once, few, many or a size class.

TRBJ2-1 | . | TRBV28 | 15 | . | TGTGCCAGCAGCCACCGAGGACTACTCCTAAATGAGCAGTTCTTC | CASSHRGLLLNEQFF
TRBJ2-7 | . | TRBV6-2/TRBV6-3 | 14 | . | TGTGCCAGCAGTTCCCGGACAAGGGACTACGAGCAGTACTTC | CASSSRTRDYEQYF
TRBJ1-1 | . | TRBV27 | 14 | . | TGTGCCAGCAGTTTTGGAGGGGAGAACACTGAAGCTTTCTTT | CASSFGGENTEAFF
TRBJ2-4 | . | TRBV10-2 | 13 | . | TGCGCCAGCAGTGCGAGGGAACAAAACATTCAGTACTTC | CASSAREQNIQYF
TRBJ2-5 | . | TRBV6-6 | 11 | . | TGTGCCAGCAGACTTCAAGAGACCCAGTACTTC | CASRLQETQYF
TRBJ1-3 | . | TRBV5-6 | 14 | . | TGTGCCAGCAGCTTACTGGAGACTGGAAACACCATATATTTT | CASSLLETGNTIYF
TRBJ2-7 | TRBD2 | TRBV14 | 18 | . | TGTGCCAGCAGCCACGGGAGGGGGTGGCGGGCCCTCTCCTACGAGCAGTACTTC | CASSHGRGWRALSYEQYF
TRBJ1-4 | . | TRBV7-9 | 15 | . | TGTGCCAGCAGCTTAGTAGCAGGGGAGAATGAAAAACTGTTTTTT | CASSLVAGENEKLFF
TRBJ2-5 | TRBD1 | TRBV27 | 15 | . | TGTGCCAGCAGTATCCGGGACAGGGGGCCAGAGACCCAGTACTTC | CASSIRDRGPETQYF
TRBJ2-3 | TRBD1 | TRBV11-3 | 15 | once | TGTGCCAGCAGCCACGGACAGGGGGCTTCAGATACGCAGTATTTT | CASSHGQGASDTQYF
TRBJ2-1 | . | TRBV7-9 | 13 | few | TGTGCCAGCAGCTCGAGCTCCTACAATGAGCAGTTCTTC | CASSSSSYNEQFF
TRBJ2-1 | . | TRBV9 | 18 | . | TGTGCCAGCAGCGTAGACCCCTCCGGGAAAGTCTCCTACAATGAGCAGTTCTTC | CASSVDPSGKVSYNEQFF
TRBJ1-2 | . | TRBV11-2 | 14 | . | TGTGCCAGCAGCTTGGGGCTTCGTAACTATGGCTACACCTTC | CASSLGLRNYGYTF
TRBJ2-1 | TRBD2 | TRBV28 | 15 | . | TGTGCCAGCAGGTCGAAGCGGGAGGCTAGGGATGAGCAGTTCTTC | CASRSKREARDEQFF
TRBJ2-7 | . | TRBV2 | 13 | . | TGTGCCAGCAGTGCTGAGGCAGGGTATGGACGGTACTTC | CASSAEAGYGRYF
TRBJ2-1 | TRBD1 | TRBV5-6 | 13 | few | TGTGCCAGCAGCTTGGGCAGGGGGAATGAGCAGTTCTTC | CASSLGRGNEQFF
TRBJ1-1 | TRBD1 | TRBV28 | 14 | once | TGTGCCAGCAGACCGGACAGGGGGAGCACTGAAGCTTTCTTT | CASRPDRGSTEAFF
TRBJ1-2 | TRBD1 | TRBV2 | 15 | . | TGTGCCAGCAGTGACCCCCGGACAGGGGCCTATGGCTACACCTTC | CASSDPRTGAYGYTF
TRBJ2-7 | . | TRBV21-1 | 16 | . | TGTGCCAGCAGCAAAGTAGGACTAGCGGGAGCTTACGAGCAGTACTTC | CASSKVGLAGAYEQYF
TRBJ2-7 | . | TRBV28 | 14 | . | TGTGCCAGCAGTTCCAAGGGGGGGGATTACGAGCAGTACTTC | CASSSKGGDYEQYF
TRBJ1-4 | TRBD1 | TRBV27 | 13 | . | TGTGCCAGCACCACAGGGGGGAGTGAAAAACTGTTTTTT | CASTTGGSEKLFF
TRBJ1-4 | TRBD1 | TRBV6-5 | 13 | . | TGTGCCAGCAGGGGACAGGGAGTCACAGAACTGTTTTTT | CASRGQGVTELFF
TRBJ2-1 | . | TRBV11-2 | 14 | . | TGTGCCAGCAGCGTGGGGGGATCCTACAATGAGCAGTTCTTC | CASSVGGSYNEQFF
TRBJ2-7 | . | TRBV7-8 | 15 | . | TGTGCCAGCAGGGGGGGGCGGGGCTTCTCCTACGAGCAGTACTTC | CASRGGRGFSYEQYF
TRBJ2-5 | TRBD1 | TRBV27 | 13 | . | TGTGCCAGCAGTCGGGACAGAGGGGAGACCCAGTACTTC | CASSRDRGETQYF
TRBJ2-1 | TRBD1 | TRBV28 | 16 | . | TGTGCCAGCACCGCAGGGGGCCACCTTTCCTACAATGAGCAGTTCTTC | CASTAGGHLSYNEQFF
TRBJ2-7 | TRBD1 | TRBV18 | 15 | once | TGTGCCAGCTCACCCCGGGGACAGGGGGCAGACGAGCAGTACTTC | CASSPRGQGADEQYF
TRBJ2-5 | TRBD1 | TRBV30 | 13 | . | TGTGCCTGGGACAGGGGGAGTCAAGAGACCCAGTACTTC | CAWDRGSQETQYF
TRBJ2-1 | . | TRBV19 | 16 | . | TGTGCCAGTAGTATTACAGCCAGCACAGGATACAATGAGCAGTTCTTC | CASSITASTGYNEQFF
TRBJ2-7 | . | TRBV4-3 | 14 | . | TGCGCCAGCAGCCAAGCTAGCGAAGCCTACGAGCAGTACTTC | CASSQASEAYEQYF
TRBJ1-1 | TRBD1 | TRBV9 | 13 | . | TGTGCCAGCAGCGCAAACAGGGGCTCTGAAGCTTTCTTT | CASSANRGSEAFF
TRBJ1-2 | TRBD1 | TRBV9 | 15 | . | TGTGCCAGCACCCTGGGGCAGGGGGCCTACTATGGCTACACCTTC | CASTLGQGAYYGYTF
TRBJ1-5 | . | TRBV4-1 | 15 | . | TGCGCCAGCAGCCAAGCCGGACTCTCAGCTCAGCCCCAGCATTTT | CASSQAGLSAQPQHF
TRBJ2-2 | . | TRBV5-1 | 13 | . | TGCGCCAGCAGCTTGGGAGGGACCGGGGAGCTGTTTTTT | CASSLGGTGELFF
TRBJ2-2 | . | TRBV18 | 12 | . | TGTGCCAGCTCCCACGCCGGCGGGGAGCTGTTTTTT | CASSHAGGELFF
TRBJ2-7 | . | TRBV4-1 | 16 | . | TGCGCCAGCAGCCAAGCTCAGCGGACCACCTCTAGGGAGCAGTACTTC | CASSQAQRTTSREQYF
TRBJ2-2 | . | TRBV29-1 | 15 | . | TGCAGCGTTGGTCTGTGGGGCACGAACACCGGGGAGCTGTTTTTT | CSVGLWGTNTGELFF
TRBJ2-7 | . | TRBV7-8 | 14 | . | TGTGCCAGCAGCCCCCCCACTAGCAACTACGAGCAGTACTTC | CASSPPTSNYEQYF
TRBJ2-1 | TRBD1 | TRBV19 | 14 | few | TGTGCCAGGCCCCACAGGGGTTTCTACAATGAGCAGTTCTTC | CARPHRGFYNEQFF
TRBJ1-1 | . | TRBV2 | 14 | . | TGTGCCAGCAGTGAAAAAGGGACACACCCCGAAGCTTTCTTT | CASSEKGTHPEAFF
TRBJ2-5 | TRBD2 | TRBV4-3 | 20 | few | TGCGCCAGCAGCCAAGATCCCCTCGTGGGTGCGGGAGGAGGGCGGGAGACCCAGTACTTC | CASSQDPLVGAGGGRETQYF
TRBJ1-2 | . | TRBV29-1 | 11 | few | TGCAGCGTTTTTCTTTCCGGTGGCTACACCTTC | CSVFLSGGYTF
TRBJ2-5 | TRBD1 | TRBV28 | 15 | . | TGTGCCAGCAGACCCCCGGGACAGACACAAGAGACCCAGTACTTC | CASRPPGQTQETQYF
TRBJ2-1 | TRBD2 | TRBV25-1 | 18 | . | TGTGCCAGCAGTGACGCCCCGGGAGGGGGAGGGGTATACAATGAGCAGTTCTTC | CASSDAPGGGGVYNEQFF
TRBJ2-7 | . | TRBV4-2 | 17 | . | TGTGCCAGCAGCCAAGATACGAGCCAGGGCCTTTACTACGAGCAGTACTTC | CASSQDTSQGLYYEQYF
TRBJ2-1 | TRBD2 | TRBV4-3 | 14 | . | TGCGCCAGCAGCCAAGGAGGGCTAGCGGGAGAACAGTTCTTC | CASSQGGLAGEQFF
TRBJ1-6 | TRBD1 | TRBV7-2 | 15 | . | TGTGCCAGCAGCCCCCTGACAGGGGTCAATTCACCCCTCCACTTT | CASSPLTGVNSPLHF
TRBJ1-4 | . | TRBV4-3 | 15 | . | TGCGCCAGCAGCCACACACAGGGATCAAATGAAAAACTGTTTTTT | CASSHTQGSNEKLFF
TRBJ1-1 | TRBD1 | TRBV27 | 15 | . | TGTGCCAGCAGTACCTGGACAGGGGGCATGACTGAAGCTTTCTTT | CASSTWTGGMTEAFF
TRBJ1-6 | . | TRBV28 | 17 | . | TGTGCCAGCAGGATGGGAACAGGGACCACCTATAATTCACCCCTCCACTTT | CASRMGTGTTYNSPLHF
TRBJ2-5 | . | TRBV13 | 14 | . | TGTGCCAGCAGCTTAGCCGGGATACAAGAGACCCAGTACTTC | CASSLAGIQETQYF
TRBJ2-6 | . | TRBV5-1 | 14 | . | TGCGCCAGCAGCTTCCCGTCTAGAGCCAACGTCCTGACTTTC | CASSFPSRANVLTF
TRBJ2-7 | TRBD2 | TRBV7-6 | 16 | once | TGTGCCAGCAGCTCCCAGGGGGTTAGCGGGAGCGACGAGCAGTACTTC | CASSSQGVSGSDEQYF
TRBJ1-4 | . | TRBV7-9 | 17 | . | TGTGCCAGCAGCTGGCCCCGGGACACTGCAACTAATGAAAAACTGTTTTTT | CASSWPRDTATNEKLFF
TRBJ1-4 | . | TRBV4-3 | 15 | . | TGCGCCAGCAGCCAAGAGGTCGTAGTTAATGAAAAACTGTTTTTT | CASSQEVVVNEKLFF